The 18 T cell receptor beta chains below come from one sample, sequenced in a study of T cells in women clearing cervical HPV infection (dated by TCRdb to 2017 to 2018). Library preparation employed the immunoSEQ multiplex PCR assay. Held by TCRdb, this immuneACCESS table contains in-frame sequences only and omits some clones. Under half of the omission traces to an unresolved V gene where checked; the cause of the rest is unknown. The sample's own table lists 40,000 to 55,000 clones. The top ten constitute 0.8% to 1% of the sample. The sample consisted of blood buffy coat. The receptors come from a woman between 18 and 70 years old with a cervical HPV16 infection that either progressed to CIN3+ or cleared (not recorded which).

Remarks on this clone: The read ends 3 residues shy of where the CDR3 ends; the end is completed using the germline J gene. This chain connects TRBV2 to TRBJ2-4; a possible D gene is TRBD2 (5 bases). The CDR3 runs to 15 residues. Trimming took off 7 bases at V and 0 bases at J, with 13 bases between the two ends. Germline CDR1 SNHLY, CDR2 FYNNEI. The CDR3 bases that were read are TGTGCCAGCAAGAGTCGAGGGTTAGCCAAAAACATT. It codes for CASKSRGLAKNI. The entire CDR3 is CASKSRGLAKNIQYF.

With respect to this clone: The read ends 3 residues early relative to the CDR3; the germline J gene fills the gap. This chain uses TRBV7-3 with TRBJ2-3; 9 bases are shared with TRBD1. CDR3 length equals 15 residues. V lost 4 bases to trimming and J lost 2 bases; unmatched junction nucleotides: 4. CDR1 and CDR2 (germline): SGHTA, FQGTGA. The CDR3 sequence is CASSSTGGPTDTQYF. The sequenced part of the CDR3 DNA is TGTGCCAGCAGCTCCACAGGGGGCCCCACAGATACG.

Turning to this clone: Read coverage stops 3 residues before the CDR3 terminus; the germline J gene supplies the remainder. J is TRBJ2-2 and V is TRBV6-2 or TRBV6-3; possible D gene TRBD1, 5 bases. CDR1 is MNHEY and CDR2 is SVGEGT in the germline V gene. The CDR3 runs 15 residues. The sequenced CDR3 bases are TGTGCCAGCAACCCTGACAGCCGGTGGAATGAAAAG. Translated, it gives CASNPDSRWNEK. The CDR3 as a whole reads CASNPDSRWNEKLFF.

On this clone: The CDR3 end lies 3 residues beyond the end of the read and is filled in from the germline J gene. V gene TRBV27 combines with J gene TRBJ2-7, with 8 bases fitting TRBD2. Per the germline V gene, CDR1 is MNHEY and CDR2 is SMNVEV (reference sequence). The CDR3 covers 14 residues. Trimming took 5 bases from V and 2 from J; bases not matched to a gene: 5. CDR3 residues: CASSPSGGTYEQYF. Partial CDR3 DNA: TGTGCCAGCAGTCCCAGCGGGGGTACCTACGAG.

Details on this clone: The read ends 3 residues before the CDR3 terminus; that terminus is restored from the germline J gene. The chain couples TRBV20-1 to TRBJ2-5; possibly TRBD2 for D (7 bases). The CDR3 extends over 15 amino acids. V was pared by 5 bases and J by 1 base, with 17 bases between. The V gene's germline CDR1 is DFQATT and CDR2 SNEGSKA (reference sequence). This CDR3 reads CSASLGAGAQETQYF. Incomplete CDR3 DNA: TGCAGTGCTTCATTGGGGGCGGGGGCCCAAGAGACC.

In the case of this clone: The CDR3 end is not reached by the read, which stops 3 residues before it; the germline J gene fills it in. The rearrangement links TRBV30 to TRBJ2-4; D is possibly TRBD1 (5 bases). The CDR3 extends over 16 amino acids. In germline, CDR1 is GTSNPN, CDR2 SVGIG (reference sequence). CDR3 DNA, as far as it was read: TGTGCCTGGAGTGTACACTCCAAGGACATCTACTATGGT. Translation gives CAWSVHSKDIYYG. The whole CDR3 sequence is CAWSVHSKDIYYGQYF.

Concerning this clone: The read comes to an end 3 residues before the CDR3 does, leaving the germline J gene to fill in the end. This rearrangement joins TRBV5-1 to TRBJ2-7; a possible D gene is TRBD1 (5 bases). The germline gives CDR1 SGHRS, CDR2 YFSETQ. V was cut by 7 bases and J by 2 bases, with 13 bases left in between. The CDR3 sequence is 13 residues long. The DNA read from the CDR3 is TGCGCCAGCGGAGACAGTGTGACCTACGAG. This sequence encodes CASGDSVTYE. The CDR3 in its entirety is CASGDSVTYEQYF.

With respect to this clone: The read finishes 3 residues shy of the CDR3 end, and the germline J gene is used to complete it. The J gene is TRBJ1-4, the V gene TRBV12-3 or TRBV12-4; D may be TRBD1 (6 bases). The CDR3 loop spans 15 amino acids. The sequenced CDR3 bases are TGTGCCAGCAGTCCCCAGACAGGATCCCTCGGCCCA. Protein: CASSPQTGSLGP. The complete CDR3 reads CASSPQTGSLGPLFF.

About this clone: The CDR3 end lies 3 residues beyond the end of the read and is filled in from the germline J gene. The chain links TRBV7-2 to TRBJ1-2; D uncertain. Germline V CDR1 and CDR2: SGHTA, FQGNSA. The V end was cut by 2 bases, the J end by 6 bases, with 4 bases between. The CDR3 runs to 11 residues. Incomplete CDR3 DNA: TGTGCCAGCAGCTTAAAGCATGGC. Its protein product is CASSLKHG. The whole CDR3 sequence reads CASSLKHGYTF. Full variable domain (rest looked up from reference TRBV7-2 and TRBJ1-2): GAGVSQSPSNKVTEKGKDVELRCDPISGHTALYWYRQSLGQGLEFLIYFQGNSAPDKSGLPSDRFSAERTGGSVSTLTIQRTQQEDSAVYLCASSLKHGYTFGSGTRLTVV.

In the case of this clone: The read ends 3 residues early relative to the CDR3; the germline J gene fills the gap. V is TRBV2 and J is TRBJ1-3, with 8 positions matching TRBD1. V gave up 5 bases and J gave up 7 bases; unmatched junction bases: 10. The CDR3 covers 15 residues. CDR1 and CDR2 from the germline V gene are SNHLY and FYNNEI. The DNA read from the CDR3 is TGTGCCAGCAGTCGGACGACAGGGGAGTTCAACACC. This translates into CASSRTTGEFNT. The entire CDR3 sequence reads CASSRTTGEFNTIYF. The complete variable domain, with remaining parts taken from reference TRBV2 and TRBJ1-3, reads EPEVTQTPSHQVTQMGQEVILRCVPISNHLYFYWYRQILGQKVEFLVSFYNNEISEKSEIFDDQFSVERPDGSNFTLKIRSTKLEDSAMYFCASSRTTGEFNTIYFGEGSWLTVV.

In the case of this clone: The read finishes 3 residues shy of the CDR3 end, and the germline J gene is used to complete it. The J gene is TRBJ1-3, the V gene TRBV9, with 7 bases aligning to TRBD1. Germline loops: CDR1 SGDLS, CDR2 YYNGEE. The V gene end was trimmed by 0 bases and the J gene end by 9 bases; junction bases not matched to a gene: 3. This CDR3 region has 13 residues. The CDR3 is CASSVEGGSTIYF. The sequenced part of the CDR3 DNA is TGTGCCAGCAGCGTAGAAGGGGGCTCCACC.

As concerns this clone: The DNA ends 3 residues before the CDR3 does, and the rest of the CDR3 is filled in from the germline J gene. This chain links TRBV20-1 with TRBJ2-2; D is unclear. The CDR3 runs to 17 residues. Looked up from germline, CDR1 is DFQATT and CDR2 is SNEGSKA (reference sequence). V gave up 0 bases and J gave up 0 bases, with 14 bases separating them. The CDR3 here is CSARDPSHDSNTGELFF. The CDR3 DNA, read in part, is TGCAGTGCTAGAGATCCCTCCCATGACTCGAACACCGGGGAG.

A remark on this clone: The CDR3 is cut off 3 residues early in the read; its end comes from the germline J gene. This chain uses TRBV15 with TRBJ1-5, with 9 bases matching TRBD1. V shed 4 bases and J 6 bases; nucleotides not matched to a gene: 7. This CDR3 has 15 amino acids. Germline CDR1 is LNHNV and CDR2 is YYDKDF (reference sequence). The sequenced part of the CDR3 DNA is TGTGCCACCAGCACTGATAGACAGGGGGTTCAGCCC. Translation gives CATSTDRQGVQP. The whole CDR3 protein reads CATSTDRQGVQPQHF. The whole variable domain, filled in from reference TRBV15 and TRBJ1-5, reads DAMVIQNPRYQVTQFGKPVTLSCSQTLNHNVMYWYQQKSSQAPKLLFHYYDKDFNNEADTPDNFQSRRPNTSFCFLDIRSPGLGDTAMYLCATSTDRQGVQPQHFGDGTRLSIL.

Regarding this clone: The CDR3 end lies 3 residues beyond the end of the read and is filled in from the germline J gene. The J gene is TRBJ1-4, the V gene TRBV18, with no clear D. The length of the CDR3 is 17 residues. V was pared by 1 base and J by 0 bases, with 12 bases between. Looked up from germline, CDR1 is KGHSH and CDR2 is LQKENI. The chain's CDR3 is CASSPQPGGATNEKLFF. The sequenced CDR3 bases are TGTGCCAGCTCACCACAACCAGGAGGCGCAACTAATGAAAAA.

On this clone itself: The read ends 3 residues shy of where the CDR3 ends; the end is completed using the germline J gene. The chain joins TRBV7-6 to TRBJ2-6; unclear D gene. Trimming took off 4 bases at V and 0 bases at J, with 4 bases between the two ends. Germline CDR1 SGHVS, CDR2 FNYEAQ. The CDR3 totals 14 residues. The CDR3 loop is CASSSYSGANVLTF. Partial CDR3 DNA: TGTGCCAGCAGCTCGTACTCTGGGGCCAACGTC. Supplemented by reference TRBV7-6 and TRBJ2-6, the full variable domain reads GAGVSQSPRYKVTKRGQDVALRCDPISGHVSLYWYRQALGQGPEFLTYFNYEAQQDKSGLPNDRFSAERPEGSISTLTIQRTEQRDSAMYRCASSSYSGANVLTFGAGSRLTVL.

Concerning this clone itself: The read terminates 3 residues before the CDR3 end, so the remaining end is supplied by the germline J gene. This chain uses TRBV6-1 with TRBJ1-2; TRBD1 matches at 7 bases. CDR3 length: 12 residues. From germline, CDR1 is MNHNS and CDR2 SASEGT. This chain's CDR3 is CASSDTGDDYTF. CDR3 DNA (partial): TGTGCCAGCAGTGACACAGGGGACGAC.

Regarding this clone: The CDR3 extends 3 residues past the end of the read, so its final part is completed from the germline J gene. The chain uses TRBV19 and TRBJ2-3, with 7 bases lining up with TRBD1. J gave up 3 bases and V 5 bases, and 8 bases lay outside the gene matches. This CDR3 has 15 amino acids. The germline gives CDR1 LNHDA, CDR2 SQIVND (reference sequence). Incomplete CDR3 DNA: TGTGCCAGTAGTTCAGGGGGTGGTCGGACAGATACG. Amino acid sequence: CASSSGGGRTDT. The CDR3 in its entirety is CASSSGGGRTDTQYF.

CDR3 bases read: TGCGCCAGCAGCTACCTTAGCGGGGGAAGCACAGATACG. Amino acids: CASSYLSGGSTDT. The entire CDR3 sequence reads CASSYLSGGSTDTQYF. The chain links TRBV4-1 to TRBJ2-3, with 9 bases that match TRBD2. The CDR3 is cut off 3 residues early in the read; its end comes from the germline J gene. From germline, CDR1 is MGHRA and CDR2 YSYEKL. The J segment lost 0 bases and the V segment lost 5 bases, leaving 6 bases of the junction unmatched. The CDR3 length is 16 residues.